The 3 T cell receptor beta chains given below trace back to one sample, sequenced in a study of vaccination and CD4 T cells after COVID-19. Antigen specificity for these receptors is unknown. Documented treatment: approximately 9-day PBMC culture with coronavirus spike peptide pools or control peptides (ViraFEST assay). An Oncomine TCR Beta short-read assay was used to sequence the DNA from cultured CD4+ T cells. One entry per CDR3 protein, called by TCRdb with MiXCR from the PCR reads. The repertoire holds approximately 22,000 distinct CDR3 sequences, with around 50% as singletons. Material: CD4+ T cells from blood, cultured in vitro. Source of these receptors: a human donor who had recovered from COVID-19.

This clonotype occurred a few times. This chain links TRBV11-2 with TRBJ1-1; D is undetermined. Germline loops: CDR1 SGHAT, CDR2 FQNNGV. The CDR3 runs to 14 residues. V was trimmed by 4 bases and J by 3 bases, leaving 12 bases between them. This chain's CDR3 is CASSSNRGYTEAFF. As DNA, the CDR3 is TGTGCCAGCAGCTCCAACCGAGGGTACACTGAAGCTTTCTTT.

V gene TRBV4-1 combines with J gene TRBJ1-2; 11 nucleotides agree with TRBD1. CDR1 is MGHRA and CDR2 is YSYEKL in the germline V gene. The CDR3 has 14 residues. J gave up 7 bases and V 6 bases, and 7 bases lay outside the gene matches. CDR3 coding DNA: TGCGCCAGCAGTCATCCAGGGACAGGGGGTGGCTACACCTTC. Translating it yields CASSHPGTGGGYTF.

This rearrangement joins TRBV20-1 to TRBJ2-3, with D possibly matching TRBD2 (6 bases). The germline V and J ends were trimmed by 8 bases and 4 bases, with 19 bases remaining between them. The germline gives CDR1 DFQATT, CDR2 SNEGSKA (reference sequence). This CDR3 region has 14 residues. CDR3 sequence: CSPPLASRADTQYF. The CDR3 DNA reads TGCAGTCCCCCGCTAGCGTCGCGCGCAGATACGCAGTATTTT.